Below, 19 T cell receptor beta chains from the same sample are listed, as sequenced in a study of type 1 regulatory T cells. Their target antigens are unknown. Each CDR3 protein is one row after TCRdb ran MiXCR on the reads. The table has about 65,000 distinct CDR3 sequences, almost 50% seen once; the top ten hold more than 2%. Sequencing input: cultured non-Tr1 T cells, either the whole culture or a sorted T cell fraction (not recorded which). The origin of the receptors is a human donor in good health.

This clonotype was detected only a few times. The rearrangement joins TRBV7-9 to TRBJ2-3; D ambiguous. Germline V CDR1 and CDR2: SEHNR, FQNEAQ (reference sequence). The CDR3 runs 10 residues. V shed 3 bases and J shed 6 bases, with 1 base lying between them. The CDR3 sequence is CASSFDTQYF. CDR3 sequence (DNA): TGTGCCAGCAGCTTTGATACGCAGTATTTT.

This clonotype has just one count. This chain joins TRBV5-1 and TRBJ2-1, with 11 bases that match TRBD2. Trimming took 3 bases from V and 5 from J; bases not matched to a gene: 7. CDR1 and CDR2 (germline): SGHRS, YFSETQ. The CDR3 has 16 residues. CDR3 residues: CASSWTLLAGDNEQFF. DNA for the CDR3: TGCGCCAGCAGCTGGACCTTACTAGCGGGGGACAATGAGCAGTTCTTC.

This clonotype was detected once. The chain joins TRBV28 to TRBJ1-2; unclear D gene. This CDR3 has 15 residues. CDR1 and CDR2 (germline): MDHEN, SYDVKM. Trimming stripped 6 bases from V and 6 bases from J, with 20 bases between. CDR3 sequence reads: CASSETKGLSDGYTF. DNA for the CDR3: TGTGCCAGCAGCGAAACGAAGGGATTAAGTGATGGCTACACCTTC.

The chain is built from TRBV6-1 and TRBJ2-7; maybe TRBD1 (6 bases). Trimming shortened V by 6 bases and J by 3 bases, and 12 bases separated the two germline ends. Germline V gene lookup returns CDR1 MNHNS and CDR2 SASEGT. The CDR3 consists of 13 residues. In DNA form, the CDR3 reads TGTGCCAGCAGAGGAGACAGGCTCTACGAGCAGTACTTC. Its protein product is CASRGDRLYEQYF.

The V and J genes are TRBV3-1 and TRBJ2-5; TRBD2 matches 10 bases. The DNA matches TRBJ2-7 better at its end, which makes the J call doubtful. CDR1 LGHDT and CDR2 YNNKEL come from the germline V gene (reference sequence). CDR3 size: 19 residues. The CDR3 is CASSQGVTGLADSSYEQYF. The CDR3 DNA reads TGTGCCAGCAGCCAAGGTGTAACTGGACTAGCGGATAGCTCCTACGAGCAGTACTTC.

This clonotype was counted a few times. This chain connects TRBV6-5 to TRBJ2-7, with 7 bases matching TRBD1. From germline, CDR1 is MNHEY and CDR2 SVGAGI. The CDR3 loop spans 13 amino acids. The ends lost 5 bases at V and 5 bases at J; junction bases unmatched: 6. CDR3 residues: CASSPTGNHEQYF. The CDR3 region has the DNA TGTGCCAGCAGTCCGACAGGGAACCACGAGCAGTACTTC.

This clonotype appeared a few times. The chain couples TRBV4-2 to TRBJ1-1; possibly TRBD1 for D (6 bases). There are 15 residues in the CDR3. Deletions cut 3 bases from V and 4 bases from J, with 15 bases between. CDR1 LGHNA and CDR2 YNFKEQ come from the germline V gene. This chain's CDR3 is CASSQGTGLATEAFF. CDR3 DNA sequence: TGTGCCAGCAGCCAGGGCACAGGGTTGGCCACTGAAGCTTTCTTT.

The chain links TRBV6-1 to TRBJ1-2; a possible D gene is TRBD1 (6 bases). The CDR3 runs 15 residues. V lost 4 bases to trimming and J lost 1 base, with 13 bases between them. CDR1 is MNHNS, CDR2 SASEGT, per germline. CDR3 loop: CASSGQHRVNYGYTF. The DNA of the CDR3 is TGTGCCAGCAGTGGCCAGCACAGGGTTAACTATGGCTACACCTTC.

This chain uses TRBV7-2 with TRBJ2-1, with 15 bases identical to TRBD2. With 5 bases clipped from V and 10 bases from J, the junction kept 6 bases outside the gene matches. This CDR3 spans 15 amino acids. Germline-derived CDR1 and CDR2 are SGHTA and FQGNSA. CDR3 sequence: CASSPRTSGGAEQFF. The CDR3 nucleotides are TGTGCCAGCAGCCCCAGGACTAGCGGGGGGGCGGAGCAGTTCTTC.

The chain recombines TRBV20-1 with TRBJ1-6; no reliable D call. Trimming pared 6 bases from V and 0 bases from J, leaving 15 bases between. Germline assignment: CDR1 DFQATT and CDR2 SNEGSKA (reference sequence). The CDR3 runs to 16 residues. CDR3 sequence: CSAAGLKSSYNSPLHF. CDR3 bases: TGCAGTGCGGCCGGACTCAAGAGCTCCTATAATTCACCCCTCCACTTT.

This clonotype was seen only a few times. The chain employs TRBV12-3 or TRBV12-4 and TRBJ1-2; unclear D gene. This CDR3 has 14 residues. The V gene lost 6 bases and the J gene lost 4 bases, with 15 bases spanning the gap. This CDR3 reads CASRPPGGIYGYTF. The CDR3, as DNA: TGTGCCAGCAGACCCCCGGGCGGCATCTATGGCTACACCTTC.

Only a few counts were recorded for this clonotype. This rearrangement joins TRBV5-1 to TRBJ1-2; 7 bases match TRBD1. Germline CDR1 reads SGHRS; CDR2 reads YFSETQ. The CDR3 length is 16 residues. The V gene end was trimmed by 0 bases and the J gene end by 0 bases; junction bases not matched to a gene: 5. The CDR3 reads CASSLGDSKPNYGYTF. The CDR3, as DNA: TGCGCCAGCAGCTTGGGGGACAGTAAACCTAACTATGGCTACACCTTC.

CDR3 in DNA: TGCACCAGCAGCCGCAAGACTAGCGGGGGGGCCGCGGTGTACTTC. Translating it yields CTSSRKTSGGAAVYF. The rearrangement joins TRBV1 to TRBJ2-7; TRBD2, the D gene given by the table, was not confirmed from the DNA. TRBV1 is reported as a pseudogene. The CDR3 is made up of 15 amino acids.

CDR3 nucleotide sequence: TGTGCCAGCAGCTTATCAGCACTAGTGGTTGAGCAGTTCTTC. Amino acid sequence: CASSLSALVVEQFF. This chain links TRBV7-2 with TRBJ2-1, with D tentatively TRBD2 (5 bases). This CDR3 comprises 14 residues. The germline V and J ends were trimmed by 2 bases and 9 bases, with 14 bases remaining between them. CDR1 SGHTA and CDR2 FQGNSA come from the germline V gene.

Ten or more counts support this clonotype. This chain joins TRBV4-1 and TRBJ2-5; TRBD1 might be the D (6 bases). V was trimmed by 4 bases and J by 5 bases, leaving 11 bases between them. Germline V lookup: CDR1 MGHRA, CDR2 YSYEKL. The CDR3 has 13 amino acids. DNA of the CDR3: TGCGCCAGCAGCCTACAGGGTTTGGAGACCCAGTACTTC. The encoded protein is CASSLQGLETQYF.

The chain links TRBV19 to TRBJ1-3; D is undetermined. The CDR3 runs 15 residues. Trimming shortened V by 7 bases and J by 0 bases, and 13 bases separated the two germline ends. Germline V lookup: CDR1 LNHDA, CDR2 SQIVND (reference sequence). The CDR3 spells CASIHERNSGNTIYF. CDR3 bases: TGTGCCAGTATCCATGAGCGGAACTCTGGAAACACCATATATTTT.

In its sample, this clonotype was seen a few times. J is TRBJ2-2 and V is TRBV6-6; possibly TRBD1 for D (5 bases). V was clipped by 6 bases and J by 5 bases, with 16 bases between them. Looked up from germline, CDR1 is MNHNY and CDR2 is SVGAGI (reference sequence). The CDR3 totals 15 residues. Here the CDR3 reads CASRPPTGRTGELFF. The CDR3 DNA reads as TGTGCCAGCAGACCTCCAACAGGTCGGACCGGGGAGCTGTTTTTT.

V is TRBV20-1 and J is TRBJ2-3, with 10 positions matching TRBD2. Germline V lookup: CDR1 DFQATT, CDR2 SNEGSKA (reference sequence). V lost 6 bases, J lost 2 bases, and 8 bases stayed unmatched. This CDR3 region has 15 residues. The DNA of the CDR3 is TGCAGTGCCGCATCCAGCGGGGGGGTCACAGATACGCAGTATTTT. Encoded protein: CSAASSGGVTDTQYF.

V is TRBV29-1 and J is TRBJ1-2; 7 bases are shared with TRBD1. The CDR3 sequence is 15 residues long. Germline V CDR1 and CDR2: SQVTM, ANQGSEA. The V and J ends lost 6 bases and 0 bases, in that order; junction bases with no gene match: 10. The CDR3 DNA reads as TGCAGCGTATATACCCGACAGGGATCTAACTATGGCTACACCTTC. The encoded protein is CSVYTRQGSNYGYTF.